Below are 17 T cell receptor beta chains sequenced from a single sample in a study of identical twins. TCRdb recomputed calls from the 5' RACE reads with MiXCR, one row per CDR3 protein. Found here are under 450,000 distinct CDR3 sequences, less than 20% of them singletons; the top ten hold around 10%. Sequenced sample: naive T cells sorted from blood. The receptors shown here come from a man aged 50 to 60 in good health.

This clonotype was counted many times. This chain joins TRBV9 and TRBJ2-3; 11 bases map to TRBD2. The junction had 5 bases not matched to a gene; V was cut back by 4 bases and J by 1 base. There are 16 residues in the CDR3. The germline gives CDR1 SGDLS, CDR2 YYNGEE. In DNA, the CDR3 is TGTGCCAGCAGCCGAGGGACTAGCGGACGCACAGATACGCAGTATTTT. It is translated as CASSRGTSGRTDTQYF.

This clonotype was seen more than once but under ten times. The chain carries TRBV10-3 and TRBJ2-3, with TRBD2 matching over 13 bases. Germline V gene data show CDR1 as ENHRY and CDR2 as SYGVKD. This CDR3 is 15 amino acids long. Germline trimming cut 7 bases from V and 6 bases from J; bases unmatched to any gene: 7. The CDR3 reads CAIKRTSGGVDTQYF. In nucleotides, the CDR3 is TGTGCCATCAAAAGGACTAGCGGGGGAGTGGATACGCAGTATTTT.

This clonotype was observed at least ten times. The chain recombines TRBV28 with TRBJ2-7; the D gene is possibly TRBD2 (6 bases). Germline loops: CDR1 MDHEN, CDR2 SYDVKM. V was shortened by 7 bases and J by 3 bases, with 19 bases between the two germline ends. The CDR3 covers 15 residues. CDR3: CASKSSGGGHYEQYF. The CDR3 DNA reads as TGTGCCAGCAAAAGTAGCGGCGGAGGGCACTACGAGCAGTACTTC.

This clonotype has a count of ten or more. The chain joins TRBV20-1 to TRBJ2-7, with a possible D match to TRBD2 (5 bases). Germline values: CDR1 DFQATT, CDR2 SNEGSKA (reference sequence). This CDR3 contains 13 residues. Trimming stripped 3 bases from V and 4 bases from J, with 13 bases between. The CDR3: CSASKGGWYEQYF. As DNA, the CDR3 is TGCAGTGCTAGTAAAGGCGGGTGGTACGAGCAGTACTTC.

Details on this clonotype: A read error may produce the germline difference seen at one junction end. CDR3 in DNA: TGTGCTAGCAGCTTAGACCTAGGGGAGACCTATGGCTACACCTTC. It specifies CASSLDLGETYGYTF. The J gene is TRBJ1-2, the V gene TRBV7-7; a possible D gene is TRBD1 (5 bases). Germline values: CDR1 SSHAT, CDR2 FNYEAQ (reference sequence). The CDR3 is made up of 15 amino acids.

The V call is TRBV6-2 or TRBV6-3, the J call TRBJ2-3, with 7 bases fitting TRBD1. The trim removed 2 bases at V and 4 bases at J, leaving 15 bases unmatched. The CDR3 length is 18 residues. Germline lookup yields CDR1 MNHEY and CDR2 SVGEGT. As DNA, the CDR3 is TGTGCCAGCAGTTACCCCCAATTACGACAGGGTGGTGCAGATACGCAGTATTTT. Translation: CASSYPQLRQGGADTQYF.

V gene TRBV19 combines with J gene TRBJ2-1, with D hard to call. The CDR3 is 14 amino acids. Germline CDR1 LNHDA, CDR2 SQIVND (reference sequence). Trimming shortened V by 3 bases and J by 7 bases, and 13 bases separated the two germline ends. The CDR3 sequence is CASSIQGNGNEQFF. DNA for the CDR3: TGTGCCAGTAGTATTCAAGGCAATGGGAATGAGCAGTTCTTC. The variable domain in full, completed from reference TRBV19 and TRBJ2-1, reads DGGITQSPKYLFRKEGQNVTLSCEQNLNHDAMYWYRQDPGQGLRLIYYSQIVNDFQKGDIAEGYSVSREKKESFPLTVTSAQKNPTAFYLCASSIQGNGNEQFFGPGTRLTVL.

V and J are TRBV6-1 and TRBJ2-5; 11 nucleotides line up with TRBD2. The CDR3 contains 15 residues. The junction had 5 bases not matched to a gene; V was cut back by 5 bases and J by 3 bases. Per germline, CDR1 MNHNS and CDR2 SASEGT. The CDR3: CASSKPGLAEETQYF. The DNA of the CDR3 is TGTGCCAGCAGTAAACCGGGACTAGCGGAAGAGACCCAGTACTTC.

Details on this clonotype: Since no conserved phenylalanine or tryptophan closes the CDR3, a read error is the likely cause. Because the CDR3's place on the DNA is in doubt, the DNA is left out and the CDR3 is given as listed by TCRdb. V gene TRBV28 combines with J gene TRBJ2-1; whether TRBD2, the table's D call, matches the DNA was not checked. The CDR3 numbers 13 amino acids, ends counted. Germline CDR1 and CDR2: MDHEN and SYDVKM. This chain's CDR3 is CASSLANRDVGIL.

This clonotype was detected many times. The chain is built from TRBV29-1 and TRBJ2-2, with D maybe TRBD2 (6 bases). The CDR3 totals 15 residues. V lost 7 bases to trimming and J lost 0 bases, with 15 bases between them. The germline gives CDR1 SQVTM, CDR2 ANQGSEA. As DNA, the CDR3 is TGCAGCGCCCTGGGACTGGCCACGAACACCGGGGAGCTGTTTTTT. Its translation is CSALGLATNTGELFF.

The J gene is TRBJ2-2, the V gene TRBV6-5; no firm D call. The CDR3 totals 14 residues. Germline V lookup: CDR1 MNHEY, CDR2 SVGAGI. The V gene lost 2 bases and the J gene lost 1 base, with 5 bases spanning the gap. The CDR3 protein is CASSYLRNTGELFF. The DNA for the CDR3 is TGTGCCAGCAGTTACCTCCGGAACACCGGGGAGCTGTTTTTT.

There are many counts of this clonotype. This chain joins TRBV7-2 and TRBJ2-3; 11 bases map to TRBD2. V trimming: 6 bases; J trimming: 5 bases; junction bases outside the gene matches: 7. The germline V gene encodes CDR1 SGHTA and CDR2 FQGNSA. CDR3 length: 15 residues. CDR3 region: CASRLLAGVVDTQYF. As DNA, the CDR3 is TGTGCCAGCAGGCTACTAGCGGGAGTTGTAGATACGCAGTATTTT.

Only a few counts were recorded for this clonotype. The rearrangement links TRBV12-3 or TRBV12-4 to TRBJ2-4; D remains ambiguous. The CDR3 is made up of 16 amino acids. V was clipped by 3 bases and J by 0 bases, with 12 bases between them. The CDR3 reads CASSLVLQIAKNIQYF. CDR3 nucleotides: TGTGCCAGCAGTTTGGTGTTACAGATAGCCAAAAACATTCAGTACTTC.

The chain links TRBV2 to TRBJ2-3, with D tentatively TRBD1 or TRBD2 (5 bases each). There are 18 residues in the CDR3. Between the trimmed V and J ends, which lost 11 bases and 0 bases, there was a span of 27 bases. Germline loops: CDR1 SNHLY, CDR2 FYNNEI. In DNA form, the CDR3 reads TGTGCCGCCGGCAGGGAGTTCGTGGGGAGATCTAGCACAGATACGCAGTATTTT. As protein: CAAGREFVGRSSTDTQYF.

This clonotype turned up a few times. This chain links TRBV12-3 or TRBV12-4 with TRBJ2-7, with TRBD2 matching 13 bases. The J segment lost 7 bases and the V segment lost 6 bases, leaving 3 bases of the junction unmatched. The CDR3 runs to 13 residues. CDR3 region: CASRLAGGHEQYF. CDR3 bases: TGTGCCAGCAGACTAGCGGGAGGGCATGAGCAGTACTTC.

This clonotype was seen only a few times. The CDR3 DNA reads as TGCGCCAGCAGCTTGGCCACTACCACAGATACGCAGTATTTT. This translates into CASSLATTTDTQYF. The chain combines TRBV5-1 with TRBJ2-3; D ambiguous. The germline V and J ends were trimmed by 0 bases and 2 bases, with 7 bases remaining between them. The V gene's germline CDR1 is SGHRS and CDR2 YFSETQ. CDR3 size: 14 residues.

This chain links TRBV19 with TRBJ2-5, with 13 bases matching TRBD2. Germline V lookup: CDR1 LNHDA, CDR2 SQIVND (reference sequence). Trimming cost V 1 base and J 1 base; bases outside gene matches: 0. The CDR3 is made up of 16 amino acids. CDR3 DNA: TGTGCCAGTAGTATAGGGACTAGCGGGGGCCAAGAGACCCAGTACTTC. It codes for CASSIGTSGGQETQYF.